The 2 T cell receptor beta chains reported below all come from one sample, sequenced in a study of T-cell memory formation after mild COVID-19. TCRdb itself ran the 5' RACE reads through MiXCR, one entry per CDR3 protein. The sample includes 240,000 or so distinct CDR3 sequences, around a tenth of them seen just once. Sequences were obtained from PBMCs or a T cell subset sorted from them (not recorded which). Every receptor here comes from a man aged 18 to 30 who had mild COVID-19 (a few samples of this study predate the infection). Cell type and time point are not known.

This chain joins TRBV27 and TRBJ2-5; D is unresolved. Trimming pared 6 bases from V and 5 bases from J, leaving 16 bases between. CDR1 is MNHEY, CDR2 SMNVEV, per germline (reference sequence). There are 14 residues in the CDR3. The CDR3 spells CASSSRALLETQYF. In DNA, the CDR3 is TGTGCCAGCAGCTCCCGGGCCCTGTTGGAGACCCAGTACTTC.

This clonotype was counted only a few times. The chain links TRBV7-9 to TRBJ2-1; possibly TRBD1 for D (5 bases). V gave up 1 base and J gave up 8 bases, with 9 bases separating them. CDR1 is SEHNR and CDR2 is FQNEAQ in the germline V gene (reference sequence). CDR3 length equals 13 residues. CDR3 loop: CASSLGVQDEQFF. The CDR3, as DNA: TGTGCCAGCAGCTTAGGTGTACAGGATGAGCAGTTCTTC. Complete variable domain (other parts from reference TRBV7-9 and TRBJ2-1): DTGVSQNPRHKITKRGQNVTFRCDPISEHNRLYWYRQTLGQGPEFLTYFQNEAQLEKSRLLSDRFSAERPKGSFSTLEIQRTEQGDSAMYLCASSLGVQDEQFFGPGTRLTVL.